The following is a T cell receptor (beta chain) sequence with its context. The data are from a study of blood T cell repertoires in COVID-19. Study in general: Sites across the United States, Italy and Spain contributed samples from acute and convalescent COVID-19. T cells, B-cell-depleted T cells, or PBMCs supplied cDNA or gDNA.

TCRdb's copy holds only in-frame clones and misses some; the assay was immunoSEQ multiplex PCR. The data show 150,000 to 200,000 clones, around nine tenths seen once. Germline CDR1 and CDR2: SGHTA and FQGNSA. There are 16 residues in the CDR3. Trimming removed 5 bases at V and 2 bases at J, with 16 bases between. Sequenced sample: peripheral blood. The TCR sequence derives from a man between 65 and 85 years old with acute or convalescent COVID-19. This rearrangement joins TRBV7-2 to TRBJ1-5; D might be TRBD1 (6 bases). The CDR3 nucleotides read TGTGCCAGCAGCATGACGCAGGGGTCTCGCAATCAGCCCCAGCATTTT. Protein: CASSMTQGSRNQPQHF.